These T cell receptor beta chains were read from a single sample in a study of cytomegalovirus exposure and HLA in healthy donors. Sequenced by immunoSEQ multiplex PCR; TCRdb stores in-frame clones only, minus some. The sample lists about 190,000 clones, roughly 86% seen once, with approximately 1.7% in the top ten. The sample comprised PBMCs. The receptor set was obtained from a woman aged 18-30 years in good health and CMV-seronegative. CDR3s include the opening cysteine and the closing phenylalanine or tryptophan. D genes are given only for firm matches. Clone size is shown for a subset of rows, as once, few, many or a class of expanded clone.

size,J,D,V,DNA,CDR3
NA,TRBJ2-4,NA,TRBV11-3,TGTGCCAGCAGCCGTGACGCGGAGATTCAGTACTTC,CASSRDAEIQYF
NA,TRBJ2-1,NA,TRBV30,TGTGCCTGGATATGGCGGGAATCCTACAATGAGCAGTTCTTC,CAWIWRESYNEQFF
NA,TRBJ2-5,TRBD2,TRBV4-1,TGCGCCAGCAGCCAGGCGGGTGGCGGGGGGGTCCAAGAGACCCAGTACTTC,CASSQAGGGGVQETQYF
NA,TRBJ1-1,NA,TRBV4-3,TGCGCCAGCAGCCCAATAGCCAACACTGAAGCTTTCTTT,CASSPIANTEAFF
NA,TRBJ2-2,TRBD2,TRBV14,TGTGCCAGCAGCCAACTAGCGGGAGTAGCCGGGGAGCTGTTTTTT,CASSQLAGVAGELFF
NA,TRBJ1-5,NA,TRBV2,TGTGCCAGCAGTGAAGTGCTGGCTGTGGGCAATCAGCCCCAGCATTTT,CASSEVLAVGNQPQHF
few,TRBJ2-7,TRBD2,TRBV6-5,TGTGCCAGCAGTTACTCCTCTAGCGGGGCGACCTACGAGCAGTACTTC,CASSYSSSGATYEQYF
NA,TRBJ1-1,TRBD1,TRBV5-1,TGCGCCAGCAGCTCAGGGACAGCCCGGGTAGAAGCTTTCTTT,CASSSGTARVEAFF
NA,TRBJ1-2,NA,TRBV6-6,TGTGCCAGCAGTTACTCAGGGGTTAACTATGGCTACACCTTC,CASSYSGVNYGYTF
NA,TRBJ2-7,TRBD1,TRBV6-6,TGTGCCAGCAGTGCCCCCGACAGGGGCTACGAGCAGTACTTC,CASSAPDRGYEQYF
few,TRBJ1-5,NA,TRBV7-6,TGTGCCAGCAGCTTAACAGGGTTGGGGCCCCAGCATTTT,CASSLTGLGPQHF
NA,TRBJ2-7,TRBD2,TRBV11-2,TGTGCCAGCAGGCCGACTAGCGGGAGTACCGAGCAGTACTTC,CASRPTSGSTEQYF
NA,TRBJ2-7,TRBD1,TRBV10-3,TGTGCCATTTCTGGACAGGGGGTGACTGTAAGCTCCTACGAGCAGTACTTC,CAISGQGVTVSSYEQYF
NA,TRBJ2-7,NA,TRBV6-1,TGTGCCAGCAGTGAAGTTGCGACACCTCGTTTGGAGCAGTACTTC,CASSEVATPRLEQYF
NA,TRBJ2-1,TRBD1,TRBV29-1,TGCAGCGTTGAGACGATTGGGACAGGGGGTGCCAATGAGCAGTTCTTC,CSVETIGTGGANEQFF
NA,TRBJ1-5,TRBD1,TRBV7-2,TGTGCCAGCAGCCAGGGACAGGGGATTACTAGCAATCAGCCCCAGCATTTT,CASSQGQGITSNQPQHF
NA,TRBJ2-7,NA,TRBV7-9,TGTGCCAGCAGCTTAGGTACGGAACCGAGGGAGCAGTACTTC,CASSLGTEPREQYF
NA,TRBJ2-2,NA,TRBV7-8,TGTGCCAGCAGCCTTGGTGAGGGGAACACCGGGGAGCTGTTTTTT,CASSLGEGNTGELFF
NA,TRBJ1-5,NA,TRBV5-6,TGTGCCAGCAGCTTGGCCGCAGGGGGCAATCAGCCCCAGCATTTT,CASSLAAGGNQPQHF
NA,TRBJ2-7,TRBD2,TRBV7-2,TGTGCCAGCAGCTTCATTGGCAGCGGGAGGGTTGTGAAGCAGTACTTC,CASSFIGSGRVVKQYF
NA,TRBJ2-1,TRBD2,TRBV7-2,TGTGCCAGCAGCCGTAGACCTAGCGGTAATGAGCAGTTCTTC,CASSRRPSGNEQFF
NA,TRBJ2-3,TRBD2,TRBV4-2,TGTGCCAGCAGCCAGGCCGGGACTAGCGGGCTGGGGCGCGATACGCAGTATTTT,CASSQAGTSGLGRDTQYF
NA,TRBJ2-2,NA,TRBV27,TGTGCCAGCAGGGCGGGCGGGGAGCTGTTTTTT,CASRAGGELFF
NA,TRBJ2-7,NA,TRBV9,TGTGCCAGCAGCGTAGCGCAGGGTATAGCGGAAGAGCAGTACTTC,CASSVAQGIAEEQYF
NA,TRBJ2-1,TRBD2,TRBV29-1,TGCAGCGCCATACTAGCGGGACTGAGTGAGCAGTTCTTC,CSAILAGLSEQFF
NA,TRBJ1-2,NA,TRBV29-1,TGCAGCGCACCCTATGACACCTTCTATGGCTACACCTTC,CSAPYDTFYGYTF
NA,TRBJ2-6,NA,TRBV15,TGTGCCACCAGCTTACGTTCAGGTTCTGGGGCCAACGTCCTGACTTTC,CATSLRSGSGANVLTF
once,TRBJ1-5,NA,TRBV11-2,TGTGCCAGCAGCTTAGGGCAGGGCCTAAAGGAACAGCCCCAGCATTTT,CASSLGQGLKEQPQHF
NA,TRBJ2-3,NA,TRBV9,TGTGCCAGCAGCCCACACCCCATCGGTAGCGACACTAGCACAGATACGCAGTATTTT,CASSPHPIGSDTSTDTQYF
once,TRBJ2-7,TRBD2,TRBV9,TGTGCCAGCAGCGTAGGGGGGGGGACCGAGCAGTACTTC,CASSVGGGTEQYF
once,TRBJ2-7,NA,TRBV11-1,TGTGCCAGCAGCTTAGGAGGCAGGGCCTACGAGCAGTACTTC,CASSLGGRAYEQYF
NA,TRBJ2-7,TRBD1,TRBV14,TGTGCCAGCAGCCTACAGGGGTGGGTCTACGAGCAGTACTTC,CASSLQGWVYEQYF
NA,TRBJ1-2,TRBD1,TRBV10-3,TGTGCCATCAGTGAGACCCCCCTTTCTTTAACAGGGGTCAGAGACTATGGCTACACCTTC,CAISETPLSLTGVRDYGYTF
NA,TRBJ2-5,NA,TRBV15,TGTGCCACCCGAGAGAGGCAGAACCAAGAGACCCAGTACTTC,CATRERQNQETQYF
NA,TRBJ2-2,NA,TRBV27,TGTGCCAGCAGTTTTAGACTAGACACCGGGGAGCTGTTTTTT,CASSFRLDTGELFF
NA,TRBJ2-3,TRBD1,TRBV6-1,TGTGCCAGCAGTTCACAGGGGAAGGTAGATACGCAGTATTTT,CASSSQGKVDTQYF
NA,TRBJ2-7,TRBD2,TRBV30,TGTGCCTGGAGTGGGACTAGCGGGAGGGCCGCGTACGAGCAGTACTTC,CAWSGTSGRAAYEQYF
NA,TRBJ1-2,TRBD1,TRBV27,TGTGCCAGCAGTTCACAGGGGGCTCCGGACTATGGCTACACCTTC,CASSSQGAPDYGYTF
NA,TRBJ2-5,NA,TRBV7-3,TGTGCCAGCAGCCCCAGTCGGGGGGCTGAGGAGACCCAGTACTTC,CASSPSRGAEETQYF
NA,TRBJ2-1,NA,TRBV30,TGTGCCTGGAGTGCCACCCCCAGGTACTCCTACAATGAGCAGTTCTTC,CAWSATPRYSYNEQFF
NA,TRBJ1-3,NA,TRBV5-1,TGCGCCAGCAGCTCGACAGGAGCCTCTGGAAACACCATATATTTT,CASSSTGASGNTIYF
NA,TRBJ2-5,TRBD2,TRBV27,TGTGCCAGCAGTTTACTCCCGGGAGGGTATGAGAAAGAGACCCAGTACTTC,CASSLLPGGYEKETQYF
NA,TRBJ2-5,NA,TRBV12-5,TGTGCTAGTGGCGCCTTGTCCCCCGGGAGAGAGACCCAGTACTTC,CASGALSPGRETQYF
few,TRBJ2-7,TRBD2,TRBV28,TGTGCCAGCTCTAGCGGGGGGGCCCTCTACGAGCAGTACTTC,CASSSGGALYEQYF
NA,TRBJ1-1,TRBD1,TRBV19,TGTGCCAGTAGATCCCCCAACAGGGGGAACACTGAAGCTTTCTTT,CASRSPNRGNTEAFF
NA,TRBJ2-3,NA,TRBV11-2,TGTGCCAGCAGCCGAGCCCCCTCGGGGTACTACACAGATACGCAGTATTTT,CASSRAPSGYYTDTQYF